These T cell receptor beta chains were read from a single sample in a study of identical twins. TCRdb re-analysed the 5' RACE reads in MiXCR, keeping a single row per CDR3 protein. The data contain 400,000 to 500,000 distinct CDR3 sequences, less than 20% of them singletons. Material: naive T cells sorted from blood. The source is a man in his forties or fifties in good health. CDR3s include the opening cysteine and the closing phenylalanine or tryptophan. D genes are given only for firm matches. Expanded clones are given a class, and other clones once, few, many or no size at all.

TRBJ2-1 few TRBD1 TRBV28 TGTGCCAGCAGTCCGGGGACAGGAAAGACCCGGCGGAATGAGCAGTTCTTC CASSPGTGKTRRNEQFF
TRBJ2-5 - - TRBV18 TGTGCCAGCTCACCTCTCACAGGGTTGGAGACCCAGTACTTC CASSPLTGLETQYF
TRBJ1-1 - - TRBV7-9 TGTGCCAGCACCCTTTCGGGGACTGAAGCTTTCTTT CASTLSGTEAFF
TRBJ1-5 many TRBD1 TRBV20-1 TGCAGTGCAATGGACAGGGAAAACAATCAGCCCCAGCATTTT CSAMDRENNQPQHF
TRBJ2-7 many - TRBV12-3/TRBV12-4 TGTGCCAGCAGTTTAAGGACACACTCCTACGAGCAGTACTTC CASSLRTHSYEQYF
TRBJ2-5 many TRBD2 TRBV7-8 TGTGCCAGCAGCCGAGGGACTAGCGGGAGTGAGACCCAGTACTTC CASSRGTSGSETQYF
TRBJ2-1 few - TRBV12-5 TGTGCTAGTGGTCCCGGGTACTCCTACAATGAGCAGTTCTTC CASGPGYSYNEQFF
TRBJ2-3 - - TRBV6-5 TGTGCCAGCAGTTACCGGGGTTATCCCACAGATACGCAGTATTTT CASSYRGYPTDTQYF
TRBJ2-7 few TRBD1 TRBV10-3 TGTGCCATCAGTGAGTCGGGACAGAGTACCTACGAGCAGTACTTC CAISESGQSTYEQYF
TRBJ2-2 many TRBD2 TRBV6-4 TGTGCCAGCGTCGGACTAGCGGGAGGTGGTGCCGGGGAGCTGTTTTTT CASVGLAGGGAGELFF
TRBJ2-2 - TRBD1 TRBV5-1 TGCGCCAGCAGCTGGGACAGGGACACCGGGGAGCTGTTTTTT CASSWDRDTGELFF
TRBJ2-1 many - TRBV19 TGTGCCAGTCGGAAGTATAGCTCCTACAATGAGCAGTTCTTC CASRKYSSYNEQFF
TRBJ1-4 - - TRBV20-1 TGCAGTGCCGCGATTGGAGCAACTAATGAAAAACTGTTTTTT CSAAIGATNEKLFF
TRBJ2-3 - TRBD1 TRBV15 TGTGCCACCAGCAGAGGTCCTATCCCCGGGACAGGGTGGACAGATACGCAGTATTTT CATSRGPIPGTGWTDTQYF
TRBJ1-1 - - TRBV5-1 TGCGCCAGCAGCCTGCAGGAATTTATCGACACTGAAGCTTTCTTT CASSLQEFIDTEAFF
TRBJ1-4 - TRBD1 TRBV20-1 TGCAGTGCTACCTTGACAGGGGGTAATGAAAAACTGTTTTTT CSATLTGGNEKLFF